The present T cell receptor beta chain was sequenced within a study of OX40 agonist ivuxolimab in advanced cancers. Study observations and caveats: The work left the antigen specificity of expanded peripheral T cells undetermined. Within 6 weeks, CD4+ and CD8+ blood T cells expanded clonally at 0.1 to 3.0 mg/kg.

Baseline, cycle 4 day 1, and cycle 7 day 1 were the blood sampling points. The germline gives CDR1 SGHTS, CDR2 YDEGEE. There are 15 residues in the CDR3. With V trimmed by 4 bases and J by 2 bases, 4 bases remained unmatched. Comment on this clone: As yet, its antigen is unknown.

The assay was immunoSEQ multiplex PCR, and TCRdb's table has in-frame clones only and misses some. The repertoire has 65,000 to 75,000 clones, approximately 88% of them found once; the top ten carry 0.45% to 0.65%. The specimen comprised CD4+ or CD8+ T cells sorted from blood, sampled in a trial of the OX40 agonist ivuxolimab. The clonotype was recovered from an adult with an advanced solid tumor such as melanoma, head and neck, liver or kidney cancer. V and J are TRBV5-8 and TRBJ1-5; 9 bases align to TRBD1. Here the CDR3 reads CASSKDRGGNQPQHF. As DNA, the CDR3 is TGTGCCAGCAGCAAGGACAGGGGAGGCAATCAGCCCCAGCATTTT.